This is a list of T cell receptor beta chains from one sample in a study of radiation and T cells in renal cell carcinoma. The repertoire was sequenced with immunoSEQ multiplex PCR; TCRdb's copy has only in-frame clones and lacks some. The profile shows some 150,000 clones, less than 90% of them singletons. Sequencing was performed on blood, taken from a patient whose treatment included radiotherapy and nephrectomy. These receptors originate from a woman in her 50s with renal cell carcinoma. Both conserved end residues are part of each CDR3. Clone size is stated in some rows and not others, as once, few, many or a class when expanded.

CDR3 | length | V | size
CASSPTGLAGPDTQYF | 16 | TRBV7-9 | .
CASSFTGGLGREQYF | 15 | TRBV27 | .
CASSRPTGSGYEQYF | 15 | TRBV5-1 | .
CASSLTGGTEAFF | 13 | TRBV25-1 | .
CASSTRGTSGAGGRETQYF | 19 | TRBV27 | .
CASSSRGNSGNTIYF | 15 | TRBV7-2 | .
CASRSDRGHTDTQYF | 15 | TRBV2 | .
CASSLGVDSPKPEQYF | 16 | TRBV13 | .
CASSVGSVASGNTIYF | 16 | TRBV9 | .
CAWSRGGDQPQHF | 13 | TRBV30 | .
CASSYSTSPNTEAFF | 15 | TRBV6-5 | .
CASRMQGSGANVLTF | 15 | TRBV6-4 | .
CASRDSATNEKLFF | 14 | TRBV6-5 | .
CASSPGWGNEQFF | 13 | TRBV4-3 | .
CASSFRGFYNSPLHF | 15 | TRBV11-2 | .
CASSSLGRVITDTQYF | 16 | TRBV13 | .
CASSLDRAYEQYF | 13 | TRBV7-2 | once
CASTPPGGETQYF | 13 | TRBV19 | .
CASSLEGVGEAFF | 13 | TRBV11-3 | .
CASSLSQSGAGNTEAFF | 17 | TRBV4-3 | .
CASSLSEGTEAFF | 13 | TRBV7-2 | .
CATSRDLGQTGNTIYF | 16 | TRBV15 | .
CASSANTGSNQPQHF | 15 | TRBV11-2 | few
CASSFTGGNEQFF | 13 | TRBV28 | .
CASSMGTGDPTQYF | 14 | TRBV5-1 | .
CASSLVSGNTEAFF | 14 | TRBV7-8 | .
CASSLTPAVVATNEKLFF | 18 | TRBV7-9 | once
CASGPGHNYNEQFF | 14 | TRBV6-5 | .
CASSLLQGYGYTF | 13 | TRBV7-2 | .